This TCR beta chain was observed in a study of cytomegalovirus exposure and HLA in healthy donors. Findings and limits, study-wide: According to a later analysis, donors in an Asian-associated ancestry cluster reportedly had fewer N-insertions than the approximately 620-donor mean.

Germline V gene data show CDR1 as LNHDA and CDR2 as SQIVND (reference sequence). The junction had 7 bases not matched to a gene; V was cut back by 6 bases and J by 3 bases. The CDR3 loop spans 14 amino acids. The PCR contained 60 Vbeta and 13 Jbeta primers. Assay used: immunoSEQ multiplex PCR; TCRdb lists only in-frame clones, some missing. The sample holds roughly 180,000 clones, just under 80% seen once. On this clone itself: Its antigen is undetermined.

Material: PBMCs. The origin of this receptor is a female donor in good health and CMV-seronegative. This sequence joins TRBV19 and TRBJ1-1; TRBD1 matches 7 bases. DNA for the CDR3: TGTGCCAGTAGGCACAGGGGAGGCTACACTGAAGCTTTCTTT. This sequence encodes CASRHRGGYTEAFF.